The rows below give T cell receptor beta chains drawn from one sample of a study of beta chain features in type 1 diabetes. This table comes from immunoSEQ multiplex PCR, and its TCRdb copy is limited to in-frame clones, with some not included. The table has fewer than 550,000 clones, more than 9.5% seen once. Input material: naive CD4+ T cells from blood. The receptors shown here come from a woman under 30 in good health. CDR3s include the opening cysteine and the closing phenylalanine or tryptophan. The D gene is left open where the match is weak.

>TRBD1|TRBV30|TRBJ2-1
CAWSRDRSSSYNEQFF
>NA|TRBV4-1|TRBJ2-7
CASSQGQGSSYEQYF
>TRBD2|TRBV5-1|TRBJ2-5
CASSLGLAGNGETQYF
>TRBD1|TRBV11-2|TRBJ2-1
CASITLGQGAEQFF
>TRBD2|TRBV19|TRBJ2-3
CASSIDGGLADDTDTQYF
>TRBD1|TRBV6-6|TRBJ2-7
CASSYSYDRGEQYF
>NA|TRBV29-1|TRBJ1-4
CSVNIGGEKLFF
>NA|TRBV9|TRBJ2-5
CASSVSDQETQYF
>NA|TRBV11-2|TRBJ2-1
CASSLVGGPYNEQFF
>NA|TRBV4-1|TRBJ1-2
CASSQDSYGYTF
>TRBD2|TRBV18|TRBJ2-1
CASSPRTSGRTYNEQFF
>NA|TRBV29-1|TRBJ1-2
CSVDLGHGGSGTF
>NA|TRBV10-3|TRBJ2-3
CAISETSGVGTDTQYF
>NA|TRBV7-2|TRBJ1-1
CASLRGADTEAFF
>TRBD1|TRBV7-9|TRBJ1-2
CASSSTGIWGYTF
>NA|TRBV6-6|TRBJ1-4
CASREHGRHEKLFF
>NA|TRBV29-1|TRBJ2-3
CSVDRVYPDTQYF
>NA|TRBV6-1|TRBJ1-5
CASSEAWWSNQPQHF
>TRBD2|TRBV7-8|TRBJ2-2
CASRAGGPTGELFF
>NA|TRBV7-3|TRBJ2-3
CASSLRGSYTDTQYF